The 20 T cell receptor beta chains given below trace back to one sample, sequenced in a study of CD8 T cells in ankylosing spondylitis (dated by TCRdb to about 2017). Libraries were prepared through 5' RACE. Sequencing was carried out with an Illumina HiSeq 2500. TCRdb took the public reads, trimmed them with fastp at Q25, ran MiXCR for clone calling and kept in-frame beta chains. All rows with the same CDR3 protein become a single entry with the most common DNA and genes. In all, the sample holds 200,000 to 250,000 distinct CDR3 sequences, and around 24% of those were seen once. Clones ranked in the top ten supply just over 6.5% of the sample. The sequenced sample consisted of blood, either unsorted or a sorted T cell fraction (not recorded which). Receptor source: a male donor with ankylosing spondylitis or in good health (not recorded which).

The V and J genes are TRBV5-6 and TRBJ2-5; D possibly corresponds to TRBD1 (5 bases). This CDR3 is 15 amino acids long. CDR1 SGHDT and CDR2 YYEEEE come from the germline V gene. V was clipped by 7 bases and J by 5 bases, with 21 bases between them. CDR3 in DNA: TGTGCCAGCGGCCTGGGGCTCCTCTGGGGTGAGACCCAGTACTTC. This codes for CASGLGLLWGETQYF.

The gene calls are TRBV6-1 and TRBJ2-4, with D tentatively TRBD1 or TRBD2 (5 bases each). Germline CDR1 is MNHNS and CDR2 is SASEGT. The length of the CDR3 is 14 residues. V was clipped by 2 bases and J by 7 bases, with 12 bases between them. The CDR3 is CASSEPRGANIQYF. The CDR3 DNA reads as TGTGCCAGCAGTGAACCCAGAGGGGCGAACATTCAGTACTTC.

V is TRBV29-1 and J is TRBJ2-7; TRBD2 matches at 7 bases. Per germline, CDR1 SQVTM and CDR2 ANQGSEA. The CDR3 sequence is 12 residues long. The V and J ends lost 4 bases and 3 bases, in that order; junction bases with no gene match: 3. The CDR3 DNA sequence: TGCAGCGTTGGGGACTACCTCTACGAGCAGTACTTC. Its protein product is CSVGDYLYEQYF.

This clonotype occurred a few times. The V call is TRBV29-1, the J call TRBJ2-1, with 8 positions matching TRBD2. From germline, CDR1 is SQVTM and CDR2 ANQGSEA. The V segment lost 4 bases and the J segment 7 bases; nucleotides outside the gene matches: 6. The CDR3 runs 13 residues. CDR3: CSVAFLAGNEQFF. The CDR3 DNA sequence: TGCAGCGTTGCCTTCTTAGCGGGAAATGAGCAGTTCTTC.

The rearrangement joins TRBV12-3 or TRBV12-4 to TRBJ2-1; 7 nucleotides line up with TRBD2. The J segment lost 3 bases and the V segment lost 6 bases, leaving 8 bases of the junction unmatched. The CDR3 is made up of 15 amino acids. The CDR3 DNA follows: TGTGCCAGCAGCCGCGGGACTACCAACTACAATGAGCAGTTCTTC. Amino acids: CASSRGTTNYNEQFF.

This clonotype has ten or more counts. V and J are TRBV5-1 and TRBJ2-1, with D perhaps TRBD2 (5 bases). CDR3 length: 16 amino acids. CDR1 and CDR2 from the germline V gene are SGHRS and YFSETQ. Trimming removed 1 base from V and 2 bases from J, with 13 bases in between. The CDR3 sequence is CASSLNPPTTYNEQFF. Here the CDR3 DNA reads TGCGCCAGCAGCTTGAACCCGCCGACTACCTACAATGAGCAGTTCTTC.

This clonotype was seen once. This chain connects TRBV29-1 to TRBJ2-3; D gene unclear. Germline V gives CDR1 SQVTM, CDR2 ANQGSEA. This CDR3 has 11 amino acids. V shed 8 bases and J shed 0 bases, with 6 bases lying between them. The CDR3: CSTFSTDTQYF. DNA for the CDR3: TGCAGCACCTTTAGCACAGATACGCAGTATTTT.

At least ten counts were recorded for this clonotype. The chain employs TRBV3-1 and TRBJ2-7; D is perhaps TRBD1 (5 bases). V was trimmed by 3 bases and J by 5 bases, leaving 11 bases between them. The CDR3 covers 13 residues. Germline V gene data show CDR1 as LGHDT and CDR2 as YNNKEL (reference sequence). The CDR3 nucleotides are TGTGCCAGCAGCCAGGTTGACAGCGACGAGCAGTACTTC. Its protein product is CASSQVDSDEQYF.

In its sample, this clonotype was seen many times. The genes are TRBV10-3 and TRBJ1-5; 9 nucleotides line up with TRBD1. The V gene end was trimmed by 2 bases and the J gene end by 1 base; junction bases not matched to a gene: 3. CDR3 length: 16 residues. Germline CDR1 and CDR2: ENHRY and SYGVKD. CDR3: CAISEGQGLSNQPQHF. Written as DNA, the CDR3 is TGTGCCATCAGTGAGGGACAGGGGCTAAGCAATCAGCCCCAGCATTTT.

This clonotype was seen ten or more times. The rearrangement uses TRBV4-1 and TRBJ2-2; no clear D gene. CDR1 and CDR2 from the germline V gene are MGHRA and YSYEKL. This CDR3 comprises 14 residues. V was trimmed by 5 bases and J by 1 base, leaving 8 bases between them. The CDR3 loop reads CASSSERNTGELFF. The CDR3 DNA reads as TGCGCCAGCAGCTCGGAAAGGAACACCGGGGAGCTGTTTTTT.

V usage is TRBV29-1 and J usage is TRBJ1-2; the D is unclear. The V gene's germline CDR1 is SQVTM and CDR2 ANQGSEA. This CDR3 has 14 amino acids. The ends were cut back, 2 bases at V and 4 bases at J, with 14 bases in the middle. This chain's CDR3 is CSVELDRVSYGYTF. In nucleotides, the CDR3 is TGCAGCGTTGAATTGGACCGGGTTAGCTATGGCTACACCTTC.

This clonotype occurred many times. The gene calls are TRBV12-3 or TRBV12-4 and TRBJ1-1, with 8 bases fitting TRBD1. The CDR3 runs 13 residues. V lost 6 bases and J lost 4; bases outside the gene matches: 4. CDR3 in amino acids: CASSPDRVTEAFF. In DNA form, the CDR3 reads TGTGCCAGCAGCCCGGACAGGGTCACTGAAGCTTTCTTT.

At least ten counts were recorded for this clonotype. The J gene is TRBJ2-5, the V gene TRBV27; maybe TRBD2 (5 bases). The CDR3 spans 15 residues. Germline assignment: CDR1 MNHEY and CDR2 SMNVEV (reference sequence). V was pared by 3 bases and J by 0 bases, with 11 bases between. CDR3 loop: CASSLAGLHQETQYF. The CDR3 DNA is TGTGCCAGCAGTTTGGCGGGTCTACACCAAGAGACCCAGTACTTC.

This clonotype was seen only a few times. The genes are TRBV20-1 and TRBJ1-1; D is possibly TRBD1 (5 bases). This CDR3 region has 14 residues. V was shortened by 5 bases and J by 1 base, with 14 bases between the two germline ends. The germline gives CDR1 DFQATT, CDR2 SNEGSKA (reference sequence). CDR3 bases: TGCAGTGCTCCAATCGGGGGTCGGAACACTGAAGCTTTCTTT. It specifies CSAPIGGRNTEAFF.

V and J are TRBV7-3 and TRBJ2-2; no firm D call. Trimming removed 5 bases at V and 0 bases at J, with 13 bases between. Germline-derived CDR1 and CDR2 are SGHTA and FQGTGA. The CDR3 consists of 16 residues. Written as DNA, the CDR3 is TGTGCCAGCAGCCCTAGGGCAGGTTCGAACACCGGGGAGCTGTTTTTT. The encoded protein is CASSPRAGSNTGELFF.

This clonotype was recorded many times. The rearrangement links TRBV18 to TRBJ2-5; no clear D. Germline V CDR1 and CDR2: KGHSH, LQKENI. Trimming took off 0 bases at V and 5 bases at J, with 7 bases between the two ends. This CDR3 spans 13 amino acids. The CDR3 reads CASSPPGEETQYF. The CDR3 DNA sequence: TGTGCCAGCTCACCACCAGGAGAGGAGACCCAGTACTTC.

The chain is built from TRBV6-4 and TRBJ2-1, with 10 bases matching TRBD2. The CDR3 consists of 16 residues. Looked up from germline, CDR1 is MRHNA and CDR2 is SNTAGT. V lost 6 bases to trimming and J lost 0 bases; unmatched junction nucleotides: 5. This chain's CDR3 is CASSLTSGLSYNEQFF. CDR3 in DNA: TGTGCCAGCAGCCTGACTAGCGGGCTCTCCTACAATGAGCAGTTCTTC.

This clonotype was seen repeatedly, ten times or more. DNA of the CDR3: TGTGCCACCAGCAGAGATCCTTCGGGGATTAGAGGAGAGACCCAGTACTTC. It is translated as CATSRDPSGIRGETQYF. The V and J genes are TRBV15 and TRBJ2-5; D might be TRBD2 (5 bases). The CDR3 sequence is 17 residues long. V gave up 0 bases and J gave up 4 bases, with 18 bases separating them. Germline values: CDR1 LNHNV, CDR2 YYDKDF (reference sequence).

As to this clonotype: A much larger clone sits a single nucleotide away, making a read error possible. The chain couples TRBV29-1 to TRBJ2-5; no definite D call. The CDR3 is 12 amino acids. CDR1 is SQVTM, CDR2 ANQGSEA, per germline. V dropped 4 bases and J dropped 2 bases, with 8 bases sitting between them. The CDR3 DNA follows: TGCAGCGTTGTAGGGTCTCAAGAGACCCAGTACTTC. It specifies CSVVGSQETQYF.

Many counts were recorded for this clonotype. The V and J genes are TRBV7-2 and TRBJ2-3, with 9 bases identical to TRBD2. This CDR3 has 16 amino acids. CDR1 is SGHTA and CDR2 is FQGNSA in the germline V gene. Losses at the gene ends were 8 bases for V and 1 base for J; bases not matched to a gene: 10. CDR3 nucleotide sequence: TGTGCCAGCGGGGCAGCGGGAGGAAGACGCACAGATACGCAGTATTTT. Its translation is CASGAAGGRRTDTQYF.